This TCR beta chain was obtained from a study of shared clonotypes between healthy human individuals. The overall study: Three CD4 naive, three CD4 memory, two CD8 naive and one CD8 memory plate were used per donor.

V shed 4 bases and J shed 3 bases, with 17 bases lying between them. This CDR3 has 16 amino acids. The germline V gene encodes CDR1 SGHRS and CDR2 YFSETQ. Some clones are missing from TCRdb's copy, which holds only in-frame ones; the method was immunoSEQ multiplex PCR. This sample has approximately 530,000 clones, with 90% to 96% found just once. Sequencing used naive CD4+ T cells sorted from blood. Subset of the sample: CD45RA+ positively selected. The receptor was derived from a woman in her twenties or thirties in good health. The chain joins TRBV5-1 to TRBJ2-1, with D hard to call. CDR3 sequence reads: CASSQNGDLDYNEQFF. The CDR3, as DNA: TGCGCCAGCAGCCAAAATGGGGATTTAGACTACAATGAGCAGTTCTTC.